Listed here are 7 T cell receptor beta chains from one sample, sequenced in a study of T cell responses to AZD1222 COVID-19 vaccine (TCRdb year 2021). Libraries were made using the immunoSEQ multiplex PCR assay. TCRdb limited this immuneACCESS table to in-frame rearrangements with V and J called. A share of clones is missing; checked studies link under half to unresolved V genes, and the rest is unexplained. The sample has roughly 180,000 clones on record, 90% to 95% of them singletons. The ten largest account for about 1.5% of the sample. The time point label of this sample denotes: about 28 days (+/-7) after the second vaccine dose. The sample consisted of peripheral blood, taken 28 days after the second AZD1222 dose. Receptors were obtained from an adult who received the AZD1222 COVID-19 vaccine.

The chain joins TRBV2 to TRBJ2-3, with 11 bases aligning to TRBD2. Germline CDR1 SNHLY, CDR2 FYNNEI. V dropped 9 bases and J dropped 3; count of bases not matched to a gene: 11. The CDR3 has 16 amino acids. CDR3 in DNA: TGTGCCAGTGGGACTAGCGGCACAGGGGGGACAGATACGCAGTATTTT. It is translated as CASGTSGTGGTDTQYF.

CDR3: CASSLDYTPRHSPLHF. CDR3 DNA: TGTGCCAGCAGCTTAGATTATACCCCCCGGCACTCACCCCTCCACTTT. This chain uses TRBV7-2 with TRBJ1-6; D call uncertain. The germline V gene encodes CDR1 SGHTA and CDR2 FQGNSA. V shed 1 base and J shed 10 bases, with 17 bases lying between them. This CDR3 has 16 amino acids.

This clone appeared once. V is TRBV6-1 and J is TRBJ2-7; 9 positions match TRBD1. The CDR3 loop spans 16 amino acids. The V and J ends lost 1 base and 6 bases, in that order; junction bases with no gene match: 10. Per germline, CDR1 MNHNS and CDR2 SASEGT. The CDR3 here is CASSEERQGGLSEQYF. CDR3 nucleotide sequence: TGTGCCAGCAGTGAAGAAAGACAGGGGGGTCTCTCCGAGCAGTACTTC.

The rearrangement uses TRBV28 and TRBJ2-5; D possibly matches TRBD1 or TRBD2 (6 bases each). Trimming stripped 6 bases from V and 0 bases from J, with 11 bases between. Germline CDR1 is MDHEN and CDR2 is SYDVKM. This CDR3 is built from 14 residues. The CDR3 spells CASRSGGHQETQYF. As DNA, the CDR3 is TGTGCCAGCAGGTCTGGGGGGCACCAAGAGACCCAGTACTTC.

The chain has TRBV4-1 and TRBJ2-5, with 9 bases fitting TRBD1. The CDR3 loop spans 16 amino acids. Germline lookup yields CDR1 MGHRA and CDR2 YSYEKL. J gave up 5 bases and V 1 base, and 8 bases lay outside the gene matches. CDR3 residues: CASSQVPGQGGETQYF. DNA of the CDR3: TGCGCCAGCAGCCAAGTGCCGGGACAGGGTGGGGAGACCCAGTACTTC.

The chain uses TRBV5-1 and TRBJ2-7; D unresolved. There are 15 residues in the CDR3. V was clipped by 0 bases and J by 3 bases, with 13 bases between them. Germline CDR1 and CDR2: SGHRS and YFSETQ. The CDR3, as DNA: TGCGCCAGCAGCTTGGCCGGCGGAAGAATCTACGAGCAGTACTTC. This translates into CASSLAGGRIYEQYF.

The V gene is TRBV3-1 (or the pseudogene TRBV3-2), the J gene TRBJ1-1, with TRBD1 as a possible D gene (5 bases). The CDR3 runs 14 residues. From germline, CDR1 is LGHDT and CDR2 YNNKEL (reference sequence). Between the trimmed V and J ends, which lost 4 bases and 1 base, there was a span of 10 bases. The CDR3 region is CASSLGTPNTEAFF. In DNA form, the CDR3 reads TGTGCCAGCAGCCTCGGGACGCCGAACACTGAAGCTTTCTTT.